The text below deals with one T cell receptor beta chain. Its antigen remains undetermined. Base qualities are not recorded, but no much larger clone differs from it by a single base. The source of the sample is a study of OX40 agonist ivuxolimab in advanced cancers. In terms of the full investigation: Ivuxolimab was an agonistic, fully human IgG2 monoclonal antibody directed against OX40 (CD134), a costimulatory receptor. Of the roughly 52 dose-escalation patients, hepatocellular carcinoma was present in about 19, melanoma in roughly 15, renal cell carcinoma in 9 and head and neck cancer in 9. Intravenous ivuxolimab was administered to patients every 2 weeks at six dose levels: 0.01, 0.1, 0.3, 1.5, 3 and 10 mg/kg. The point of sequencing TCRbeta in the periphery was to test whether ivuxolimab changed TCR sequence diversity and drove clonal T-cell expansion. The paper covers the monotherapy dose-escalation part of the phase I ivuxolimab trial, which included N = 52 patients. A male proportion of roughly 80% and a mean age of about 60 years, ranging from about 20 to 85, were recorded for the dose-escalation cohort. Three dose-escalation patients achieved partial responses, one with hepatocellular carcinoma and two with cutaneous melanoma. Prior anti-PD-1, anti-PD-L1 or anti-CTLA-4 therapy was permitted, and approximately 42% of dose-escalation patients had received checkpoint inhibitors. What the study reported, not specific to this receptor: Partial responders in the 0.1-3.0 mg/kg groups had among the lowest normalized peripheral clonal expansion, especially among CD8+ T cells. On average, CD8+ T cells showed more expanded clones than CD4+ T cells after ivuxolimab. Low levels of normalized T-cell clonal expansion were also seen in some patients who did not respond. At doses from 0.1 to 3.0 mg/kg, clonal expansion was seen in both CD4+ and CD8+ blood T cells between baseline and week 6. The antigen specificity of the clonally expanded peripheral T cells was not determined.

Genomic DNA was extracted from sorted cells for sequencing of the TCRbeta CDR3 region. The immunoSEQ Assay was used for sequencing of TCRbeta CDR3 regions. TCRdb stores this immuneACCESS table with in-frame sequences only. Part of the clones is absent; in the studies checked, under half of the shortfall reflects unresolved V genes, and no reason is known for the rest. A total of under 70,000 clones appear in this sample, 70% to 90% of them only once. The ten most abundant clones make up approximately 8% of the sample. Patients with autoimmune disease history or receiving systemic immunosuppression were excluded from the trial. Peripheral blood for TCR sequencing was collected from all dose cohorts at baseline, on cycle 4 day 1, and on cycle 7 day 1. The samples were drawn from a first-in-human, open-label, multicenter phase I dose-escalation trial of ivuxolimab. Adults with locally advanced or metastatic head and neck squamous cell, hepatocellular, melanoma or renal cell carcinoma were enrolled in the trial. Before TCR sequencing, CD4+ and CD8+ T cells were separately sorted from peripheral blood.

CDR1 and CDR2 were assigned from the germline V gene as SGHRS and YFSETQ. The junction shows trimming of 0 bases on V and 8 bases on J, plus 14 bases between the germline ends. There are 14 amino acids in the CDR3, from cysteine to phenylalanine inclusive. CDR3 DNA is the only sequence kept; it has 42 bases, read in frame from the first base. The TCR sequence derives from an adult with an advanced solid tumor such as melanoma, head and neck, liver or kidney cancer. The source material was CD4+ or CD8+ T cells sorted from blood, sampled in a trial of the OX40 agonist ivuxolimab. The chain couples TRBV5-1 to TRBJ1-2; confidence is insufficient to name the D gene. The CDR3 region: CASSLEGESGGYTF. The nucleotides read TGCGCCAGCAGCTTGGAGGGCGAGTCGGGCGGCTACACCTTC. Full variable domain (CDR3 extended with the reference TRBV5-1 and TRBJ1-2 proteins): KAGVTQTPRYLIKTRGQQVTLSCSPISGHRSVSWYQQTPGQGLQFLFEYFSETQRNKGNFPGRFSGRQFSNSRSEMNVSTLELGDSALYLCASSLEGESGGYTFGSGTRLTVV.